This T cell receptor beta chain stems from a study of T-cell memory formation after mild COVID-19. Whole-study findings and limits: Second-wave clones peaking on day 37 lacked confirmed SARS-CoV-2 specificity.

To note about this clonotype: Its antigen is not identified.

The CDR3 extends over 16 amino acids. Trimming at V came to 4 bases and at J to 7 bases, leaving 8 bases not matched to a gene. Germline-derived CDR1 and CDR2 are SGHRS and YFSETQ. TCRdb re-derived calls from the 5' RACE reads in MiXCR, one entry per CDR3 protein. The sample contains under 300,000 distinct CDR3 sequences, 15% to 20% of which appear only once. The specimen sequenced was PBMCs or a T cell subset sorted from them (not recorded which). V usage is TRBV5-1 and J usage is TRBJ1-6, with 10 bases lining up with TRBD1. This receptor was identified in a man younger than 30 who had mild COVID-19 (a few samples of this study predate the infection). Cell type and time point are not known. The DNA of the CDR3 is TGCGCCAGCAGCCCGGGACAGGGGCCGATGAATTCACCCCTCCACTTT. It yields the protein CASSPGQGPMNSPLHF.